The source of this T cell receptor beta chain is a study of T cells in Graves' hyperthyroidism and ophthalmopathy. Germline CDR1 KGHSH, CDR2 LQKENI. The V segment lost 2 bases and the J segment 2 bases; nucleotides outside the gene matches: 12. CDR3 length: 18 amino acids. Researchers amplified the TCR beta CDR3 regions from RNA transcripts. The primer set for the first-round RT-PCR of the TCR CDR3 was HTBI. TCRdb redid the calling of the multiplex PCR reads with MiXCR, one entry per CDR3 protein. The sample shows 300,000 to 350,000 distinct CDR3 sequences, 15% to 20% of them seen only once. Individuals with ophthalmopathy presented a Clinical Activity Score of at least 3, a NOSPECS grade of at least 4 and a duration under 3 months. Roughly 9.1 ml of fresh peripheral blood supplied the PBMCs.

V gene TRBV18 combines with J gene TRBJ1-2, with 9 bases fitting TRBD1. This receptor was identified in a woman aged 40 to 49 with Graves' ophthalmopathy. The sequenced material came from blood. The CDR3 DNA sequence: TGTGCCAGCTCACCATCGGGGACAGGGCAGTTTTTAAACTATGGCTACACCTTC. Translation gives CASSPSGTGQFLNYGYTF.